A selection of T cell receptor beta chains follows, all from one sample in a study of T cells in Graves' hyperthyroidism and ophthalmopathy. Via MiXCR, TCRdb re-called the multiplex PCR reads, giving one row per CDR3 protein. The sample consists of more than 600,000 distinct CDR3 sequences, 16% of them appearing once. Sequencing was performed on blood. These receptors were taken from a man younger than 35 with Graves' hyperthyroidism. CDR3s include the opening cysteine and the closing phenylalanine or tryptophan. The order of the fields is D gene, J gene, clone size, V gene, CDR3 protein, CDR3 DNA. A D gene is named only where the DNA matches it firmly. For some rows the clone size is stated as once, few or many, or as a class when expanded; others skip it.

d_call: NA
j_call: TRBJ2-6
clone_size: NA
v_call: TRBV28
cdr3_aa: CASSLTYSGANVLTF
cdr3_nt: TGTGCCAGCAGTTTGACCTATTCTGGGGCCAACGTCCTGACTTTC

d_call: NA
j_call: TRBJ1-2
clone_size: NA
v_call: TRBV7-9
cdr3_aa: CASSLEGFSGYTF
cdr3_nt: TGTGCCAGCAGCTTAGAGGGCTTTTCTGGCTACACCTTC

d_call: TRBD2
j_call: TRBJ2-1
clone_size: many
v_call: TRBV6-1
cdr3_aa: CASTGRSLAAYNEQFF
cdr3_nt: TGTGCCAGCACGGGTCGGTCACTAGCGGCCTACAATGAGCAGTTCTTC

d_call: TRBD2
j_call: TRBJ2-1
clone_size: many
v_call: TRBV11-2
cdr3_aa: CASSSGLAGRNEQFF
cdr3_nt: TGTGCCAGCAGCTCGGGACTAGCGGGACGTAATGAGCAGTTCTTC

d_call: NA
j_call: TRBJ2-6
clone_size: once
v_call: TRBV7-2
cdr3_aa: CASSLLARSGANVLTF
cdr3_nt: TGTGCCAGCAGCTTACTTGCGAGGTCCGGGGCCAACGTCCTGACTTTC

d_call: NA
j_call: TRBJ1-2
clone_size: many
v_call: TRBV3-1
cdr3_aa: CASSQKTGYGYTF
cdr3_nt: TGTGCCAGCAGCCAGAAGACAGGCTATGGCTACACCTTC

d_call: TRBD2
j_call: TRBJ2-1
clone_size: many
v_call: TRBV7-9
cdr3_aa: CASSLDSGDPGEQFF
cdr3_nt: TGTGCCAGCAGCTTAGACAGCGGGGATCCGGGTGAGCAGTTCTTC

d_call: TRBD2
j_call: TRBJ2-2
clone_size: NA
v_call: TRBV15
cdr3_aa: CATERPGTSGREPFF
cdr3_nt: TGTGCCACCGAACGTCCCGGGACTAGCGGGAGGGAGCCGTTTTTT

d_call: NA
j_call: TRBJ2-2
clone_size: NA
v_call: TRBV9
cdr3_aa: CASCPLNTGELFF
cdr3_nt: TGTGCCAGCTGCCCATTGAACACCGGGGAGCTGTTTTTT

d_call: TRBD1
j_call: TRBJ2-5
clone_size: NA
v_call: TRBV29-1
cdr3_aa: CSVDPRGRVGETQYF
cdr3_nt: TGCAGCGTTGACCCCAGGGGGCGCGTCGGGGAGACCCAGTACTTC

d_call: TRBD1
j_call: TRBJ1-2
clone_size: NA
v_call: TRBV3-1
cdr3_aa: CASSQTGTGGWGYTF
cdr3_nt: TGTGCCAGCAGCCAGACAGGGACAGGGGGCTGGGGCTACACCTTC

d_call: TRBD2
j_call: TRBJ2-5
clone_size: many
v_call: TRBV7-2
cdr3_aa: CASSSLRESQTQYF
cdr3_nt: TGTGCCAGCAGCTCCCTGCGGGAGTCTCAGACCCAGTACTTC

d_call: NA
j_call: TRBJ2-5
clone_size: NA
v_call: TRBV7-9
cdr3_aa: CASSSPRRFGPQETQYF
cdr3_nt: TGTGCCAGCAGCTCTCCGCGACGGTTCGGCCCACAAGAGACCCAGTACTTC

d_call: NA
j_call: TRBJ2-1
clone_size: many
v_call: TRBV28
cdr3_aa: CASSRILLGGSSYNEQFF
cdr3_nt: TGTGCCAGCAGCCGTATCCTCCTAGGAGGGAGCTCCTACAATGAGCAGTTCTTC

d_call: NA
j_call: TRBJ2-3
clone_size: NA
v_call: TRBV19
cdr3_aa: CASSIIPLRGDTQYF
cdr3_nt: TGTGCCAGTAGTATAATACCGTTAAGGGGAGATACGCAGTATTTT

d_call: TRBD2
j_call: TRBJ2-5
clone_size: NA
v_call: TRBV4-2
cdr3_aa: CASSQDWQGGETQYF
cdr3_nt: TGTGCCAGCAGCCAAGATTGGCAGGGAGGGGAGACCCAGTACTTC

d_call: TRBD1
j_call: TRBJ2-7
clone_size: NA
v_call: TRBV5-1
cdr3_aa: CASSFDRGGSYEQYF
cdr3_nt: TGCGCCAGCAGCTTCGACAGGGGTGGTTCCTACGAGCAGTACTTC

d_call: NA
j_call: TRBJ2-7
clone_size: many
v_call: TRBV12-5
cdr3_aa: CASGLGPTYEQYF
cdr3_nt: TGTGCTAGTGGTTTGGGACCAACCTACGAGCAGTACTTC

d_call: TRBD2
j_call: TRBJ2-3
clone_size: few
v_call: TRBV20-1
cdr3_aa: CSASRAGGGTDTQYF
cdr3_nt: TGCAGTGCTAGTCGAGCGGGGGGGGGCACAGATACGCAGTATTTT

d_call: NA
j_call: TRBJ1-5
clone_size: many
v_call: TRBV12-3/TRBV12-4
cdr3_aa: CASRETGPGQPQHF
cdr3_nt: TGTGCCAGCAGAGAAACAGGGCCAGGCCAGCCCCAGCATTTT

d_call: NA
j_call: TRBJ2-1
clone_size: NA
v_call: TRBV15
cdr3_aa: CATSRAAEQFF
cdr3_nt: TGTGCCACCAGCAGAGCGGCGGAGCAGTTCTTC

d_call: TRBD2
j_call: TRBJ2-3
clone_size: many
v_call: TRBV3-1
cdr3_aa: CASSQRTSGGRDTQYF
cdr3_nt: TGTGCCAGCAGCCAAAGGACTAGCGGCGGTAGGGATACGCAGTATTTT

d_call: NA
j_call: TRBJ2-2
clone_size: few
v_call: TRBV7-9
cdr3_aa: CASSRSVGELFF
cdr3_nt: TGTGCCAGCAGCCGGTCCGTCGGGGAGCTGTTTTTT

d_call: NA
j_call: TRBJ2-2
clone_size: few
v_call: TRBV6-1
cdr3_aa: CASSRARLTGELFF
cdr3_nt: TGTGCCAGCAGTCGCGCCCGATTGACCGGGGAGCTGTTTTTT

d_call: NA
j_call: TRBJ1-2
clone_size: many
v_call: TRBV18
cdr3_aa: CASSPREFNYGYTF
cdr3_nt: TGTGCCAGCTCACCGCGAGAGTTTAACTATGGCTACACCTTC

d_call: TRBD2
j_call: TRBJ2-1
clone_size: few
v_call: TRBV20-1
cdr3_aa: CSANSGTSGRLTSCNEQFF
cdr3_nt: TGCAGTGCTAACTCCGGGACTAGCGGGAGGTTAACGTCCTGCAATGAGCAGTTCTTC

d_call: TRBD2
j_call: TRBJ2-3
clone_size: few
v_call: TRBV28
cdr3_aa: CASSRAAGADTQYF
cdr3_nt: TGTGCCAGCAGTCGGGCGGCGGGAGCAGATACGCAGTATTTT

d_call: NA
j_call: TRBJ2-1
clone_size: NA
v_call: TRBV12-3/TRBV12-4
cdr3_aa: CASRPDRGGYEQFF
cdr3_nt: TGTGCCAGCAGGCCCGACAGGGGAGGGTATGAGCAGTTCTTC

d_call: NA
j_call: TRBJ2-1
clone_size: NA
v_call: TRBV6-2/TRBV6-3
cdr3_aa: CASSSDLGGNEQFF
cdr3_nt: TGTGCCAGCAGTTCGGACCTAGGGGGGAATGAGCAGTTCTTC

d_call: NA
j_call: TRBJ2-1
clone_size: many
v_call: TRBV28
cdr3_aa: CASSGWEAYNEQFF
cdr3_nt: TGTGCCAGCAGTGGGTGGGAGGCTTACAATGAGCAGTTCTTC

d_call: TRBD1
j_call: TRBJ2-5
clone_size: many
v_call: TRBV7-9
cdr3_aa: CASSYSAGQGDVETQYF
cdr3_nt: TGTGCCAGCAGCTATAGTGCGGGACAGGGGGATGTGGAGACCCAGTACTTC

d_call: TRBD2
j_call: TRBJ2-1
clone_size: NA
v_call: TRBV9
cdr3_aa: CASSDRLAGSYNEQFF
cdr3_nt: TGTGCCAGCAGCGATAGACTAGCGGGAAGCTACAATGAGCAGTTCTTC

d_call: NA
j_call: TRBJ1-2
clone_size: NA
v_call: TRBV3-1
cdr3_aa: CASSQASGNYGYTF
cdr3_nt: TGTGCCAGCAGCCAAGCGAGCGGGAACTATGGCTACACCTTC

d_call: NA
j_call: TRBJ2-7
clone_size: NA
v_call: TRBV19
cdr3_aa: CASSTRLSSSEQYF
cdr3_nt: TGTGCCAGTAGTACCCGACTAAGCTCCTCCGAGCAGTACTTC

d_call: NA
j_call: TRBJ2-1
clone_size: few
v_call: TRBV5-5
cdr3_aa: CASSLGGLNNEQFF
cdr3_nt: TGTGCCAGCAGCTTAGGTGGATTAAACAATGAGCAGTTCTTC

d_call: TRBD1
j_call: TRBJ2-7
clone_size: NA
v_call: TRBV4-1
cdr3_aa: CASSPGQVLSSYEQYF
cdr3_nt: TGCGCCAGCAGCCCAGGACAGGTCTTAAGCTCCTACGAGCAGTACTTC

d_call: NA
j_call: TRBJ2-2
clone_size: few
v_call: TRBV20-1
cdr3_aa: CSARDTREKDGRELFF
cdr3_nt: TGCAGTGCTAGAGATACCCGGGAGAAGGACGGGAGGGAGCTGTTTTTT

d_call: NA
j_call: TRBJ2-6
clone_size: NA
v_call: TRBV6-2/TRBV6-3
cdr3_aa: CASSLAGPDSGANVLTF
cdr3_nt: TGTGCCAGCAGCCTCGCGGGGCCCGACTCTGGGGCCAACGTCCTGACTTTC

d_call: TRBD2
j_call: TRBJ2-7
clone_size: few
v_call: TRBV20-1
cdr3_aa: CSARSGLASYEQYF
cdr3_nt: TGCAGTGCTAGGTCAGGACTAGCGTCCTACGAGCAGTACTTC

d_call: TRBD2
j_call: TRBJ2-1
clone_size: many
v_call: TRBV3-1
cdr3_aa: CASSPHRGSLAGYNEQFF
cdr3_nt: TGTGCCAGCAGCCCGCACAGGGGTAGCCTAGCGGGATACAATGAGCAGTTCTTC

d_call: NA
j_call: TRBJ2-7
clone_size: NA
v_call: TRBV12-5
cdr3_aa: CASGLVLEGRINEQYF
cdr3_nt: TGTGCTAGTGGTTTGGTATTGGAGGGGCGCATAAACGAGCAGTACTTC

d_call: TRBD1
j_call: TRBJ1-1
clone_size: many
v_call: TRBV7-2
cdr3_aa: CASSLDQGADTEAFF
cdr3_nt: TGTGCCAGCAGTCTTGACCAGGGGGCGGACACTGAAGCTTTCTTT

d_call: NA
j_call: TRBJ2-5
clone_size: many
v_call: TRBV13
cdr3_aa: CASSLPGLQETQYF
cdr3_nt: TGTGCCAGCAGCCTCCCGGGACTCCAAGAGACCCAGTACTTC

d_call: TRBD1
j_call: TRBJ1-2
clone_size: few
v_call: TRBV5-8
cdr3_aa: CASSTGQARGYYGYTF
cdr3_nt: TGTGCCAGCAGCACGGGACAGGCGAGAGGCTACTATGGCTACACCTTC

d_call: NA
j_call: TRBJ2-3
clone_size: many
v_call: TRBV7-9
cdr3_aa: CASSFTTSTDTQYF
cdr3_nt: TGTGCCAGCAGCTTTACCACGAGCACAGATACGCAGTATTTT

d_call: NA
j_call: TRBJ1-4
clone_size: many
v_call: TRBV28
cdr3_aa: CASRGRPTANEKLFF
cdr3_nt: TGTGCCAGCAGGGGACGCCCAACGGCTAATGAAAAACTGTTTTTT

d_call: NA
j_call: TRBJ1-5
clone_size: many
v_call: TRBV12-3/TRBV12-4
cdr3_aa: CASSLMAAGTQPQHF
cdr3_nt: TGTGCCAGCAGTTTAATGGCAGCAGGTACTCAGCCCCAGCATTTT

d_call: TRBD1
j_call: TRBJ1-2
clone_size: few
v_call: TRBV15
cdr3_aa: CATRLLTGDVSTF
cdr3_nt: TGTGCCACCAGACTCCTTACAGGGGACGTATCCACCTTC

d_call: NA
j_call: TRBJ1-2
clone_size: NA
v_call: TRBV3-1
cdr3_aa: CASRSHKNYGYTF
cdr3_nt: TGTGCCAGCAGATCCCACAAAAACTATGGCTACACCTTC

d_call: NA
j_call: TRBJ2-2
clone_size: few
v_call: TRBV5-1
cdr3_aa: CASSLGTTGELFF
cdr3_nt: TGCGCCAGCAGCTTGGGGACCACCGGGGAGCTGTTTTTT